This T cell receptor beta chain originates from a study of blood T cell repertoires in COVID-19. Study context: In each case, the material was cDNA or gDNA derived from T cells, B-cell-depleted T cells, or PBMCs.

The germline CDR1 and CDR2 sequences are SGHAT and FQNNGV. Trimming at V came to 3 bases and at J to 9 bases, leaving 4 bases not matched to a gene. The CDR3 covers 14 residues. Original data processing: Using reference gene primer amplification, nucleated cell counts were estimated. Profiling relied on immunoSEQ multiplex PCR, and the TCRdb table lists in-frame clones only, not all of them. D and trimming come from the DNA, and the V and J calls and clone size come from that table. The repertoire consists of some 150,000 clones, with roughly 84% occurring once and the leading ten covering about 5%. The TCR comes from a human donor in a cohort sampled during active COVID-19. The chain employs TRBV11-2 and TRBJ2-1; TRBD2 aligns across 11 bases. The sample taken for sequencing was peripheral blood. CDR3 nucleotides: TGTGCCAGCAGCTTTACTAGCGGGAGCAGTGAGCAGTTCTTC. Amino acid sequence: CASSFTSGSSEQFF.